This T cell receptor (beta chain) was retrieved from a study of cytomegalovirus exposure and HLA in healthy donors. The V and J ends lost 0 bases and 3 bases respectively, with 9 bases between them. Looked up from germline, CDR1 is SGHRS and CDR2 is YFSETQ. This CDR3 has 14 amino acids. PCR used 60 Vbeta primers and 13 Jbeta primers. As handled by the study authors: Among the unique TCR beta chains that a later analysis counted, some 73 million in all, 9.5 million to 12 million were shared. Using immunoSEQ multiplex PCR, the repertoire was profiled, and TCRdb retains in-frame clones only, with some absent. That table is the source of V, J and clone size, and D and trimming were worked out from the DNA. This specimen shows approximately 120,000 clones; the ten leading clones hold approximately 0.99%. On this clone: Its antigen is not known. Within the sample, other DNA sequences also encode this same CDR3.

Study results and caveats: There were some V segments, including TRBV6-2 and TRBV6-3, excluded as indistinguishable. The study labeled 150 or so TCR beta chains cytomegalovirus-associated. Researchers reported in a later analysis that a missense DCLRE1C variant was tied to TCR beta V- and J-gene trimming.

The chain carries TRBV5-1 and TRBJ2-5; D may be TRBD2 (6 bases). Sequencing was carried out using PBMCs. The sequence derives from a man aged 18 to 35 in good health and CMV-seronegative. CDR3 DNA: TGCGCCAGCAGCTTGGGTGGAGGGAAAGAGACCCAGTACTTC. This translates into CASSLGGGKETQYF.